The clone carrying this TCR beta chain was observed a few times. No donor had other autoimmune disease, uncontrolled infection, pregnancy or lactation. The sequenced template was RNA, covering the TCR beta CDR3 region. The library came from an HTBI-primed first-round RT-PCR and a second-round multiplex PCR. TCRdb independently ran MiXCR on the multiplex PCR reads; one entry per CDR3 protein. The table records over 650,000 distinct CDR3 sequences, about 41% of them present only once. This sample was included in a study of Graves' ophthalmopathy and Graves' hyperthyroidism. Germline CDR1 reads DFQATT; CDR2 reads SNEGSKA (reference sequence). V lost 3 bases and J lost 1; bases outside the gene matches: 1. The CDR3 has 13 amino acids.

The rearrangement uses TRBV20-1 and TRBJ2-7, with TRBD2 identical over 9 bases. The sequence derives from an adult man with Graves' ophthalmopathy. Sequencing used peripheral blood. DNA for the CDR3: TGCAGTGCTAGGCGGGGGGGGTCCTACGAGCAGTACTTC. Its protein product is CSARRGGSYEQYF.